This T cell receptor (beta chain) was found in a study of monozygotic twins with inflammatory bowel disease. This CDR3 contains 14 residues. Germline CDR1 reads MNHEY; CDR2 reads SVGEGT. Added by template switching were UMIs that each held a 6-nucleotide sample barcode. For both chains, the TCRalpha and TCRbeta cDNA went through two nested PCRs of approximately 16 and 10 cycles. Each CDR3 protein gets one entry in TCRdb, which reprocessed the 5' RACE reads and gives no DNA. This repertoire includes about 450,000 distinct CDR3 sequences. V usage is TRBV6-2 or TRBV6-3 and J usage is TRBJ1-1; TCRdb proposes TRBD1, but this gene call is untestable without DNA. This sequence originates from a human donor with ulcerative colitis or Crohn's disease, or a healthy co-twin of an affected twin (not recorded which). The source material was blood. This CDR3 is CASRWDALNTEAFF.